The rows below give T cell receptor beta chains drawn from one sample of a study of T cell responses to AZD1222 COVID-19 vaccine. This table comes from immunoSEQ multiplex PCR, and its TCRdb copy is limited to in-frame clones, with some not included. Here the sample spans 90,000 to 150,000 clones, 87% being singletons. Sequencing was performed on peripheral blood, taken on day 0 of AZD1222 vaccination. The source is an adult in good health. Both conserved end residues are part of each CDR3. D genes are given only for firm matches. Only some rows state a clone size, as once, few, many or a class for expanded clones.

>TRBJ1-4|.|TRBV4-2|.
CASSQVTGQGSPKLFF
TGTGCCAGCAGCCAAGTGACGGGGCAGGGCAGCCCCAAACTGTTTTTT
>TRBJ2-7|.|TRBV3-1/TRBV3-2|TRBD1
CASSYDEQDRGLLFSYEQYF
TGTGCCAGCAGTTACGACGAACAGGACAGGGGGCTCCTTTTCTCCTACGAGCAGTACTTC
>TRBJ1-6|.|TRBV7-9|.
CASSLRPSRGISPLHF
TGTGCCAGCAGCCTCAGACCCAGTAGAGGTATCTCACCCCTCCACTTT
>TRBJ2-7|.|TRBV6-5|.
CASSYSGVYEQYF
TGTGCCAGCAGTTACTCTGGGGTTTACGAGCAGTACTTC
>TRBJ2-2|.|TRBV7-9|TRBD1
CASSPPPTGFTGELFF
TGTGCCAGCAGCCCGCCCCCGACAGGGTTCACCGGGGAGCTGTTTTTT
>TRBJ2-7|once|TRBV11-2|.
CASSSTGSSYEQYF
TGTGCCAGCAGTTCCACAGGTAGCTCCTACGAGCAGTACTTC
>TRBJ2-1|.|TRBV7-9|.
CASRASGTNDGQFF
TGTGCCAGCAGGGCATCCGGGACCAACGACGGGCAGTTCTTC
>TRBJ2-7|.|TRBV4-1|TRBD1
CASSPRQGDYEQYF
TGCGCCAGCAGCCCCAGACAGGGCGACTACGAGCAGTACTTC
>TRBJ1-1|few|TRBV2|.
CASSDRDTEAFF
TGTGCCAGCAGTGACAGGGACACTGAAGCTTTCTTT
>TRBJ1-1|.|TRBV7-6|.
CASSLEQSNTEAFF
TGTGCCAGCAGCTTAGAACAGTCGAACACTGAAGCTTTCTTT
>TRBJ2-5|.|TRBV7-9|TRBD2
CASSRTSGTQETQYF
TGTGCCAGCAGCCGGACTAGCGGGACCCAAGAGACCCAGTACTTC
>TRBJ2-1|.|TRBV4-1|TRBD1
CASSRGTGQPDYNEQFF
TGCGCCAGCAGCCGAGGAACGGGACAGCCCGACTACAATGAGCAGTTCTTC
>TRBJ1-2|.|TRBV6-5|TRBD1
CASRPTGNYGYTF
TGTGCCAGCAGGCCGACAGGGAACTATGGCTACACCTTC
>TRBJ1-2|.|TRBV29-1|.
CSVDSTGYYGYTF
TGCAGCGTTGATAGTACAGGGTACTATGGCTACACCTTC
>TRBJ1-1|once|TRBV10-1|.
CASSESIGLNTEAFF
TGCGCCAGCAGTGAGTCGATAGGGTTGAACACTGAAGCTTTCTTT
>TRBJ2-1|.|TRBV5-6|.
CASVGLLYNEQFF
TGTGCCAGCGTCGGACTCCTCTACAATGAGCAGTTCTTC
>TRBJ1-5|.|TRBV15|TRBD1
CATSSPQGWGNQPQHF
TGTGCCACCAGCAGCCCACAGGGGTGGGGCAATCAGCCCCAGCATTTT
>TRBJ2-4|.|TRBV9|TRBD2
CASSTPGGGARGNIQYF
TGTGCCAGCAGCACACCCGGCGGGGGGGCCCGGGGAAACATTCAGTACTTC
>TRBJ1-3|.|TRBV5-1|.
CASSLMAESFGNTIYF
TGCGCCAGCAGCTTAATGGCAGAGTCTTTTGGAAACACCATATATTTT
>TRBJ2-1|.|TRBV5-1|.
CASSPGASSYNEQFF
TGCGCCAGCAGTCCGGGGGCCAGCTCCTACAATGAGCAGTTCTTC
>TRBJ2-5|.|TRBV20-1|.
CSASGRETQYF
TGCAGTGCTAGCGGGCGGGAGACCCAGTACTTC
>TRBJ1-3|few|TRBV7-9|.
CASQAVAGNTIYF
TGTGCCAGCCAAGCGGTCGCGGGAAACACCATATATTTT
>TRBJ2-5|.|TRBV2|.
CASSEARTTTPETQYF
TGTGCCAGCAGTGAAGCCCGGACCACGACTCCAGAGACCCAGTACTTC
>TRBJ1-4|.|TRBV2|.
CASSEETGEKLFF
TGTGCCAGCAGTGAAGAGACAGGCGAAAAACTGTTTTTT
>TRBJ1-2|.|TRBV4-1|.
CASNQGVASGLYGYTF
TGCGCCAGCAACCAAGGGGTTGCCAGCGGGTTGTATGGCTACACCTTC
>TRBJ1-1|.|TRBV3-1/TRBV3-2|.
CASSRSRWSIKGTEAFF
TGTGCCAGCAGCCGATCCAGGTGGAGTATAAAGGGCACTGAAGCTTTCTTT
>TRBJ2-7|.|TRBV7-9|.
CASSLARVGRGYEQYF
TGTGCCAGCAGCTTAGCCAGGGTTGGCAGGGGATACGAGCAGTACTTC
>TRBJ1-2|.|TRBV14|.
CASSQWVYGYTF
TGTGCCAGCAGCCAATGGGTTTATGGCTACACCTTC
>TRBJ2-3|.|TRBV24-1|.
CATSDFRDTQYF
TGTGCCACCAGTGATTTTAGGGATACGCAGTATTTT
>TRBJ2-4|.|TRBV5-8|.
CASSFPGLRAKNIQYF
TGTGCCAGCAGCTTCCCGGGGTTAAGAGCCAAAAACATTCAGTACTTC
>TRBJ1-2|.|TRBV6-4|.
CASSDSGISGYTF
TGTGCCAGCAGTGACTCTGGCATATCTGGCTACACCTTC
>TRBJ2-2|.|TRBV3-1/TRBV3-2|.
CASSPPPVGRTGELFF
TGTGCCAGCAGCCCCCCGCCGGTAGGCAGAACCGGGGAGCTGTTTTTT
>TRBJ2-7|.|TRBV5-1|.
CASSPTGISEQYF
TGCGCCAGCAGCCCGACAGGAATCTCCGAGCAGTACTTC
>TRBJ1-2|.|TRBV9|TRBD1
CASSPSLFGQGFYGYTF
TGTGCCAGCAGCCCCAGTCTATTTGGACAGGGTTTCTATGGCTACACCTTC
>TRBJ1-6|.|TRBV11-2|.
CASSWSTTPNSPLHF
TGTGCCAGCAGCTGGAGCACGACCCCCAATTCACCCCTCCACTTT
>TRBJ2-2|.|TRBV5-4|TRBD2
CASSLVGEGGELFF
TGTGCCAGCAGCTTGGTAGGGGAGGGCGGGGAGCTGTTTTTT
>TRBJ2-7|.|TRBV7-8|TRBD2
CASSLGSRVAGAYEQYF
TGTGCCAGCAGCTTAGGTAGCAGGGTAGCGGGGGCCTACGAGCAGTACTTC
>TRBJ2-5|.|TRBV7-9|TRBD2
CASSLLAGGTRVETQYF
TGTGCCAGCAGCTTATTAGCGGGGGGCACTCGGGTAGAGACCCAGTACTTC
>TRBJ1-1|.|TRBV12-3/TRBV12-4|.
CASSRGPYTEAFF
TGTGCCAGCAGCCGGGGGCCCTACACTGAAGCTTTCTTT
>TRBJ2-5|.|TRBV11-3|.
CASSPGTRGETQYF
TGTGCCAGCAGCCCGGGGACGCGGGGAGAGACCCAGTACTTC
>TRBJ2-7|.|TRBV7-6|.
CASSLGWQGGSYEQYF
TGTGCCAGCAGCTTAGGTTGGCAGGGAGGCTCCTACGAGCAGTACTTC
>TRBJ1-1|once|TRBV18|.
CASSPREGNTEAFF
TGTGCCAGCTCACCCCGGGAAGGGAACACTGAAGCTTTCTTT
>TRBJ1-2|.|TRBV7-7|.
CASSFFLTGMDGYTF
TGTGCCAGCAGCTTCTTCCTCACAGGGATGGATGGCTACACCTTC
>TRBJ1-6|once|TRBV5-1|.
CASSLGENNSPLHF
TGCGCCAGCAGCTTAGGGGAGAATAATTCACCCCTCCACTTT
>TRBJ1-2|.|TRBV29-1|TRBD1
CSVESQGASYTF
TGCAGCGTTGAATCACAGGGGGCGAGCTACACCTTC